Following are 31 T cell receptor beta chains from one sample sequenced in a study of cytomegalovirus exposure and HLA in healthy donors. In the PCR, 60 Vbeta and 13 Jbeta primers were used. Assay: immunoSEQ multiplex PCR; the TCRdb copy retains only in-frame clones and omits some. Of some 200,000 clones listed, about 84% are singletons. The sample was PBMCs. These receptors all come from a man aged 45-65 years in good health and CMV-seronegative.

The V gene is TRBV6-5, the J gene TRBJ1-6, with D perhaps TRBD1 (6 bases). V lost 7 bases, J lost 9 bases, and 13 bases lay in between. Germline CDR1 reads MNHEY; CDR2 reads SVGAGI. The CDR3 covers 13 residues. The CDR3 sequence is CASKEGEGSPLHF. CDR3 nucleotides: TGTGCCAGCAAGGAGGGGGAGGGTTCACCCCTCCACTTT.

With respect to this clone: The junction shows a germline mismatch at one end, possibly a read error. This chain connects TRBV6-5 to TRBJ1-2, with 8 bases lining up with TRBD1. This CDR3 comprises 16 residues. The germline CDR1 and CDR2 sequences are MNHEY and SVGAGI. The CDR3 region has the DNA TGTGCCAGCAGCTACTCTGTAGGACAGGGTTACTATGGCTACACCTTC. Amino acids: CASSYSVGQGYYGYTF.

The V call is TRBV5-4, the J call TRBJ2-3, with D perhaps TRBD1 (6 bases). Trimming took off 3 bases at V and 1 base at J, with 15 bases between the two ends. CDR3 length equals 16 residues. Germline CDR1 and CDR2: SGHNT and YYREEE (reference sequence). The DNA for the CDR3 is TGTGCCAGCAGCTCACAACAGGGATCCGGCACAGATACGCAGTATTTT. Residues: CASSSQQGSGTDTQYF.

CDR3 nucleotides: TGTGCCAGCAGTCCGATCAGCAGGAACGGCTACACCTTC. This gives the protein CASSPISRNGYTF. The chain joins TRBV7-2 to TRBJ1-2; no definite D call. Deletions cut 6 bases from V and 8 bases from J, with 16 bases between. CDR3 length: 13 amino acids. Germline V gives CDR1 SGHTA, CDR2 FQGNSA.

This sequence joins TRBV7-2 and TRBJ2-1, with 12 bases aligning to TRBD2. This CDR3 is built from 14 residues. The trim removed 7 bases at V and 9 bases at J, leaving 7 bases unmatched. CDR1 is SGHTA, CDR2 FQGNSA, per germline. This chain's CDR3 is CASNLAGGRGEQFF. The CDR3 DNA reads as TGTGCCAGCAATCTAGCGGGGGGGCGCGGTGAGCAGTTCTTC. The complete variable domain, with remaining parts taken from reference TRBV7-2 and TRBJ2-1, reads GAGVSQSPSNKVTEKGKDVELRCDPISGHTALYWYRQSLGQGLEFLIYFQGNSAPDKSGLPSDRFSAERTGGSVSTLTIQRTQQEDSAVYLCASNLAGGRGEQFFGPGTRLTVL.

The chain joins TRBV11-2 to TRBJ2-2; the D is unclear. Germline V gene sequence: CDR1 SGHAT, CDR2 FQNNGV. Trimming shortened V by 0 bases and J by 6 bases, and 5 bases separated the two germline ends. This CDR3 spans 13 amino acids. The CDR3 sequence is CASSLDRAGELFF. The CDR3 DNA sequence: TGTGCCAGCAGCTTAGACCGGGCCGGGGAGCTGTTTTTT. Complete variable domain (other parts from reference TRBV11-2 and TRBJ2-2): EAGVAQSPRYKIIEKRQSVAFWCNPISGHATLYWYQQILGQGPKLLIQFQNNGVVDDSQLPKDRFSAERLKGVDSTLKIQPAKLEDSAVYLCASSLDRAGELFFGEGSRLTVL.

The gene calls are TRBV5-1 and TRBJ2-1, with TRBD1 matching over 7 bases. J lost 8 bases, V lost 3 bases, and 5 bases had no gene match. This CDR3 is 13 amino acids long. CDR1 is SGHRS and CDR2 is YFSETQ in the germline V gene. The chain's CDR3 is CASSYSTGDEQFF. In DNA, the CDR3 is TGCGCCAGCAGCTATTCCACAGGGGATGAGCAGTTCTTC.

This chain connects TRBV18 to TRBJ2-7, with 11 bases aligning to TRBD1. Germline lookup yields CDR1 KGHSH and CDR2 LQKENI. The V and J ends lost 2 bases and 5 bases, in that order; junction bases with no gene match: 5. The CDR3 spans 15 residues. The DNA for the CDR3 is TGTGCCAGCTCACCAGAGGGACAGGGGGTTAACGAGCAGTACTTC. It is translated as CASSPEGQGVNEQYF.

A word on this clone: Other DNA sequences in this specimen translate into the identical CDR3. The V call is TRBV5-4, the J call TRBJ1-6; D not certain. CDR1 SGHNT and CDR2 YYREEE come from the germline V gene (reference sequence). The CDR3 sequence is 17 residues long. V gave up 4 bases and J gave up 1 base, with 15 bases separating them. The CDR3 is CASSLNAGRSYNSPLHF. The CDR3, as DNA: TGTGCCAGCAGCCTTAATGCTGGTAGATCCTATAATTCACCCCTCCACTTT.

V usage is TRBV7-7 and J usage is TRBJ2-5; 7 nucleotides line up with TRBD2. Germline V CDR1 and CDR2: SSHAT, FNYEAQ (reference sequence). This CDR3 spans 15 amino acids. The V and J ends lost 1 base and 2 bases, in that order; junction bases with no gene match: 4. CDR3 sequence (DNA): TGTGCCAGCAGCTTAGACGGGGGGAAACAAGAGACCCAGTACTTC. It is translated as CASSLDGGKQETQYF.

The gene calls are TRBV9 and TRBJ2-2; TRBD2 agrees at 11 bases. CDR3 size: 16 residues. Germline V gene data show CDR1 as SGDLS and CDR2 as YYNGEE. J lost 6 bases, V lost 4 bases, and 8 bases had no gene match. The CDR3 DNA is TGTGCCAGCAGCCCTAGCGGGGGGCGTGACTCCGGGGAGCTGTTTTTT. Translated: CASSPSGGRDSGELFF.

The chain couples TRBV9 to TRBJ2-7; D gene ambiguous. Trimming cost V 0 bases and J 2 bases, with 6 bases left between them. The CDR3 sequence is 13 residues long. Germline CDR1 and CDR2: SGDLS and YYNGEE. CDR3 loop: CASSVDNTYEQYF. The CDR3, as DNA: TGTGCCAGCAGCGTAGATAACACCTACGAGCAGTACTTC.

This chain uses TRBV27 with TRBJ1-2; the D is unclear. There are 13 residues in the CDR3. The V end was cut by 0 bases, the J end by 8 bases, with 10 bases between. From germline, CDR1 is MNHEY and CDR2 SMNVEV (reference sequence). CDR3 residues: CASSLSLSGGYTF. The CDR3 DNA is TGTGCCAGCAGTTTATCTCTTTCGGGGGGCTACACCTTC.

This clone has more than one count but fewer than ten. The chain joins TRBV11-2 to TRBJ2-7, with no clear D. CDR1 SGHAT and CDR2 FQNNGV come from the germline V gene. The CDR3 runs to 14 residues. Trimming removed 5 bases from V and 5 bases from J, with 16 bases in between. In DNA form, the CDR3 reads TGTGCCAGCAGCCCAGCTGACACCTATCACGAGCAGTACTTC. Translation: CASSPADTYHEQYF.

V is TRBV5-5 and J is TRBJ2-7; TRBD1 might be the D (5 bases). The CDR3 contains 14 residues. Germline-derived CDR1 and CDR2 are SGHKS and YYEKEE (reference sequence). V lost 6 bases to trimming and J lost 3 bases, with 16 bases between them. The CDR3: CASTYWGPDYEQYF. The CDR3 DNA is TGTGCCAGCACCTACTGGGGCCCCGACTACGAGCAGTACTTC. Combining the CDR3 with reference TRBV5-5 and TRBJ2-7 gives the whole variable domain DAGVTQSPTHLIKTRGQQVTLRCSPISGHKSVSWYQQVLGQGPQFIFQYYEKEERGRGNFPDRFSARQFPNYSSELNVNALLLGDSALYLCASTYWGPDYEQYFGPGTRLTVT.

The chain couples TRBV15 to TRBJ1-3; perhaps TRBD1 as D (6 bases). The length of the CDR3 is 15 residues. Trimming left V 2 bases short and J 8 bases short, with 16 bases between. In germline, CDR1 is LNHNV, CDR2 YYDKDF (reference sequence). The CDR3 DNA reads as TGTGCCACCAGCAGAAGGGGGTGGCCGCGGGACACCATATATTTT. This sequence encodes CATSRRGWPRDTIYF.

The genes are TRBV10-3 and TRBJ1-3, with D hard to call. V gave up 10 bases and J gave up 0 bases, with 16 bases separating them. The CDR3 consists of 15 residues. From germline, CDR1 is ENHRY and CDR2 SYGVKD. CDR3 sequence: CATEGTFHSGNTIYF. For the CDR3, the DNA is TGTGCCACTGAGGGTACGTTTCACTCTGGAAACACCATATATTTT.

For the CDR3, the DNA is TGCGCCAGCAGCCAAGAAAGGAGCAACACAGATACGCAGTATTTT. Translating gives CASSQERSNTDTQYF. The rearrangement joins TRBV4-1 to TRBJ2-3; D is ambiguous. Germline CDR1 is MGHRA and CDR2 is YSYEKL. V lost 0 bases and J 2 bases, leaving 9 bases between the germline ends. The CDR3 totals 15 residues.

On this clone: Other nucleotide sequences in the sample specify the same CDR3. The V and J genes are TRBV9 and TRBJ2-1; no reliable D call. Germline loops: CDR1 SGDLS, CDR2 YYNGEE. The CDR3 extends over 11 amino acids. Trimming stripped 0 bases from V and 9 bases from J, with 4 bases between. The CDR3 bases are TGTGCCAGCAGCGTAGGGCCTGAGCAGTTCTTC. Its translation is CASSVGPEQFF.

The chain is built from TRBV4-3 and TRBJ1-5; perhaps TRBD1 as D (5 bases). The CDR3 is 13 amino acids. Trimming shortened V by 5 bases and J by 5 bases, and 10 bases separated the two germline ends. CDR1 is LGHNA and CDR2 is YSLEER in the germline V gene. CDR3 in DNA: TGCGCCAGCAGCGCGGGGGTGCATCAGCCCCAGCATTTT. Its translation: CASSAGVHQPQHF.

Points on this clone: Other nucleotide sequences from this sample produce the same CDR3. The chain recombines TRBV11-2 with TRBJ2-7; possibly TRBD2 for D (6 bases). V lost 3 bases and J lost 3, with 6 bases in between. The length of the CDR3 is 12 residues. Germline loops: CDR1 SGHAT, CDR2 FQNNGV. CDR3 protein: CASSLGLYEQYF. The CDR3 DNA reads as TGTGCCAGCAGCTTGGGACTCTACGAGCAGTACTTC.

V is TRBV4-3 and J is TRBJ2-3, with TRBD2 as a possible D gene (5 bases). The CDR3 is made up of 13 amino acids. CDR1 LGHNA and CDR2 YSLEER come from the germline V gene. V was trimmed by 0 bases and J by 6 bases, leaving 7 bases between them. The CDR3 coding sequence is TGCGCCAGCAGCCAAGAGAGGGAGGATACGCAGTATTTT. Its protein is CASSQEREDTQYF.

Worth noting for this clone: Other DNA variants within this sample encode the same CDR3. This rearrangement joins TRBV7-9 to TRBJ2-1, with D perhaps TRBD1 (5 bases). V lost 5 bases, J lost 3 bases, and 8 bases lay in between. The CDR3 extends over 13 amino acids. Germline CDR1 reads SEHNR; CDR2 reads FQNEAQ (reference sequence). This CDR3 reads CASSLDSYNEQFF. CDR3 nucleotides: TGTGCCAGCAGCCTCGACAGCTACAATGAGCAGTTCTTC.

Comment on this clone: Germline is not matched at one junction end, which may reflect a read error. The chain combines TRBV7-9 with TRBJ1-6, with 7 bases identical to TRBD1. The CDR3 length is 14 residues. Germline CDR1 is SEHNR and CDR2 is FQNEAQ (reference sequence). CDR3 protein: CSSTPGGLNSPLHF. As DNA, the CDR3 is TGTTCCAGCACCCCAGGGGGGTTAAATTCACCCCTCCACTTT.

This clone was counted once. This chain uses TRBV5-5 with TRBJ2-1, with D perhaps TRBD2 (6 bases). The CDR3 length is 11 residues. V was pared by 4 bases and J by 10 bases, with 9 bases between. Germline values: CDR1 SGHKS, CDR2 YYEKEE (reference sequence). In DNA form, the CDR3 reads TGTGCCAGCAGCCCGGCGGGAGAGCAGTTCTTC. It yields the protein CASSPAGEQFF.

This clone was detected only a few times. The chain joins TRBV9 to TRBJ1-4; D might be TRBD1 (5 bases). CDR1 and CDR2 (germline): SGDLS, YYNGEE. Trimming took 4 bases from V and 4 from J, leaving 11 bases between them. This CDR3 is built from 14 residues. CDR3 protein: CASSPRGGNEKLFF. The DNA for the CDR3 is TGTGCCAGCAGCCCCCGGGGGGGTAATGAAAAACTGTTTTTT.

The rearrangement uses TRBV2 and TRBJ1-5; 8 bases are a match to TRBD1. CDR1 and CDR2 (germline): SNHLY, FYNNEI. The junction had 4 bases not matched to a gene; V was cut back by 6 bases and J by 6 bases. There are 13 residues in the CDR3. CDR3 region: CASRYRGGQPQHF. The CDR3 DNA sequence: TGTGCCAGCAGGTACAGGGGGGGTCAGCCCCAGCATTTT.

V gene TRBV13 combines with J gene TRBJ2-2; 12 bases align to TRBD1. The CDR3 is 15 amino acids. The V segment lost 5 bases and the J segment 7 bases; nucleotides outside the gene matches: 5. Germline CDR1 PRHDT, CDR2 FYEKMQ (reference sequence). The CDR3 nucleotides are TGTGCCAGCAGCCTGGGACAGGGGGCGTTCGGGGAGCTGTTTTTT. Encoded protein: CASSLGQGAFGELFF.

In its sample, this clone was seen once. The same CDR3 also results from other DNA sequences found in this sample. The chain combines TRBV7-2 with TRBJ1-2, with D unclear. Trimming removed 5 bases at V and 4 bases at J, with 8 bases between. CDR1 and CDR2 (germline): SGHTA, FQGNSA. This CDR3 contains 12 residues. CDR3 DNA sequence: TGTGCCAGCAGCCCGGCGGGCTATGGCTACACCTTC. Translation gives CASSPAGYGYTF.

In this sample, this clone turned up once. V gene TRBV18 combines with J gene TRBJ2-2, with 7 bases fitting TRBD2. The V gene end was trimmed by 5 bases and the J gene end by 0 bases; junction bases not matched to a gene: 9. The CDR3 spans 17 residues. Germline-derived CDR1 and CDR2 are KGHSH and LQKENI. The CDR3 DNA reads TGTGCCAGCTCATCCCGGGGCGGGGGAACGAACACCGGGGAGCTGTTTTTT. Encoded protein: CASSSRGGGTNTGELFF.

This chain links TRBV27 with TRBJ1-2, with TRBD1 matching over 7 bases. The CDR3 spans 14 residues. V shed 5 bases, J shed 5 bases, and the junction held 8 bases outside the gene matches. Germline V lookup: CDR1 MNHEY, CDR2 SMNVEV (reference sequence). The CDR3 coding sequence is TGTGCCAGCAGTCCCTCGGGACAGAGGTATGGCTACACCTTC. This codes for CASSPSGQRYGYTF.